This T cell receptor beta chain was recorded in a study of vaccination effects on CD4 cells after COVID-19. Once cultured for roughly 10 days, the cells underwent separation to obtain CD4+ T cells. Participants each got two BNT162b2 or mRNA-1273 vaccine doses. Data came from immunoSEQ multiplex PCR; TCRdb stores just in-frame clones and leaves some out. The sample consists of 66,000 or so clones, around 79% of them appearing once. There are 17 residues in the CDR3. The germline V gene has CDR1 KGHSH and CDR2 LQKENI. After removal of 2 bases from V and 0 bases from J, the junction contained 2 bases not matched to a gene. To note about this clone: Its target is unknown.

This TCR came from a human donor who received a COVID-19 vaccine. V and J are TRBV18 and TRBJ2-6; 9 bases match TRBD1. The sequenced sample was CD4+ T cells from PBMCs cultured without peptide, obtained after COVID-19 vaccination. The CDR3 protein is CASSPGQGNSGANVLTF. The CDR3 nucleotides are TGTGCCAGCTCACCAGGACAGGGGAACTCTGGGGCCAACGTCCTGACTTTC.